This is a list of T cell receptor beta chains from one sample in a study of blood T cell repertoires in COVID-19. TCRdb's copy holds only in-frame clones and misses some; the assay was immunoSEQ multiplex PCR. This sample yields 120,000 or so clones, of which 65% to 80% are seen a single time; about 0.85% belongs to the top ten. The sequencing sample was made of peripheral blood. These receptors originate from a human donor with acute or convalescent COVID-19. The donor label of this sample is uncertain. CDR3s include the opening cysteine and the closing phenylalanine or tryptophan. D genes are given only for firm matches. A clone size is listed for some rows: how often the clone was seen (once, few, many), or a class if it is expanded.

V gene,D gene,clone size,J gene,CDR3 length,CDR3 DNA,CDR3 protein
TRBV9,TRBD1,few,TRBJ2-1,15,TGTGCCAGCAGCCCCCGGACAGGGGTATTGGAAGAGCAGTTCTTC,CASSPRTGVLEEQFF
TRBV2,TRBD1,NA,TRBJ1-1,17,TGTGCCAGCATATTGGGACAGGGGGCGCGTAGGGGGCCGGACGCTTTCTTT,CASILGQGARRGPDAFF
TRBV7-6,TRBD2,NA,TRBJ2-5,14,TGTGCCAGCAGCTTAGTAGCGGGGGCGGAGACCCAGTACTTC,CASSLVAGAETQYF
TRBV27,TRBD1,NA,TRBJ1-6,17,TGTGCCAGCAGTCCGGGACAGGGACGGACCTATAATTCACCCCTCCACTTT,CASSPGQGRTYNSPLHF
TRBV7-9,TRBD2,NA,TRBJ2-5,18,TGTGCCAGCAGCCATACGGGGGGGCTAGTATTTTACCAAGAGACCCAGTACTTC,CASSHTGGLVFYQETQYF
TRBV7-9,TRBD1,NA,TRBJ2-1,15,TGTGCCAGCAGCCCGAACGTACAGGGGGCCAATGAGCAGTTCTTC,CASSPNVQGANEQFF
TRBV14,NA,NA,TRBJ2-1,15,TGTGCCAGCAGCCAATTGGAGGGGTTCTACAATGAGCAGTTCTTC,CASSQLEGFYNEQFF
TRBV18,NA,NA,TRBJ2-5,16,TGTGCCAGCTCACCACCTGTGTATAGAGTCCAAGAGACCCAGTACTTC,CASSPPVYRVQETQYF
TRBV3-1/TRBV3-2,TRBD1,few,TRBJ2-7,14,TGTGCCAGCAGCCAACACCAGGGGGCCTACGAGCAGTACTTC,CASSQHQGAYEQYF
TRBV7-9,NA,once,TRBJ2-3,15,TGTGCCAGCAGCTTAGCGGGGGGGCGAACAGATACGCAGTATTTT,CASSLAGGRTDTQYF
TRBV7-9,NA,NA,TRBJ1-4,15,TGTGCCAGCAGCCCCAGGGTGGGGTATGGAGAAAAACTGTTTTTT,CASSPRVGYGEKLFF
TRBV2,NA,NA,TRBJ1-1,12,TGTGCCAGCTGCGGGGAATACACTGAAGCTTTCTTT,CASCGEYTEAFF
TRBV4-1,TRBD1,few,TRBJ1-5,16,TGCGCCAGCAGCCCCGTTACAGGGGTAACCAATCAGCCCCAGCATTTT,CASSPVTGVTNQPQHF
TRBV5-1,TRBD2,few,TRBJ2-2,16,TGCGCCAGCAGCCTAACAGCGGGGGGGCGTCCCGGGGAGCTGTTTTTT,CASSLTAGGRPGELFF
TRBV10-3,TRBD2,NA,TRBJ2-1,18,TGTGCCACTCATTTGGGGGACATCAGACTAGCGGGGGACAATGAGCAGTTCTTC,CATHLGDIRLAGDNEQFF
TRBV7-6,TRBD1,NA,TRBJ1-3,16,TGTGCCAGCAGCTTTGGACAGGGGGCCACTGGAAACACCATATATTTT,CASSFGQGATGNTIYF
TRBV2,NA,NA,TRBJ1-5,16,TGTGCCAGCAGTGGGACTGATCCTTATAGCAATCAGCCCCAGCATTTT,CASSGTDPYSNQPQHF
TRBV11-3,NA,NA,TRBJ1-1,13,TGTGCCAGCGCAAGCAGGGGGAACACTGAAGCTTTCTTT,CASASRGNTEAFF
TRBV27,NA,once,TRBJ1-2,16,TGTGCCAGCAGTTTAATCGCCAGGGGCGATATAGATGGCTACACCTTC,CASSLIARGDIDGYTF
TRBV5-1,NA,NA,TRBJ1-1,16,TGCGCCAGCAGCTTGGTTGCAGGCTCTTTGAACACTGAAGCTTTCTTT,CASSLVAGSLNTEAFF
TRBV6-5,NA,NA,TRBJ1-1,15,TGTGCCAGCAACCGGTTTCAGGGGCCGAGCACTGAAGCTTTCTTT,CASNRFQGPSTEAFF
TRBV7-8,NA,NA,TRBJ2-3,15,TGTGCCAACTCTCCTGGGGCGGTAAACACAGATACGCAGTATTTT,CANSPGAVNTDTQYF
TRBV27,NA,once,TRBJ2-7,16,TGTGCCAGCAGTTTATCAACAGGCCGTGGCCCCTACGAGCAGTACTTC,CASSLSTGRGPYEQYF
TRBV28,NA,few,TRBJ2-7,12,TGTGCCAGCAGTACACCGTACTACGAGCAGTACTTC,CASSTPYYEQYF
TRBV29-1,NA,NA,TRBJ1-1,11,TGCAGCGCAGAGGGTGACACTGAAGCTTTCTTT,CSAEGDTEAFF
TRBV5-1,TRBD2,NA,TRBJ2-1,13,TGCGCCAGCAGCTTGGCGAGGGGAGGGGAGCAGTTCTTC,CASSLARGGEQFF
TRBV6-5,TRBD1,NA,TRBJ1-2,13,TGTGCCAGCAGACAGGGGGAAGGCTATGGCTACACCTTC,CASRQGEGYGYTF
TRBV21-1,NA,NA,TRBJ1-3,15,TGTGCCAGCAGTACCGGGACAGCCTCTGGAAACACCATATATTTT,CASSTGTASGNTIYF
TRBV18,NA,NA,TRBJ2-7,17,TGTGCCAGCTCACCACCCGGCGGACTAAGTGGCCGCGACGAGCAGTACTTC,CASSPPGGLSGRDEQYF
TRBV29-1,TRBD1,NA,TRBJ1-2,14,TGCAGCGTTGTGGTGGGGGCAGGGGGCTATGGCTACACCTTC,CSVVVGAGGYGYTF
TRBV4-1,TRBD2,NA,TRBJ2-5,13,TGCGCCAGCAGCCTAGCGGGGTCGGAGACCCAGTACTTC,CASSLAGSETQYF
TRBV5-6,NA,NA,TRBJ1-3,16,TGTGCCAGCAGCTTGGCCGTTGCAGGGCCCGGAAACACCATATATTTT,CASSLAVAGPGNTIYF
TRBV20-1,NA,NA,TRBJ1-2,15,TGCAGTGCTAGTGGGGGAGACGCAGCTAACTATGGCTACACCTTC,CSASGGDAANYGYTF
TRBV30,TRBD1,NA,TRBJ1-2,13,TGTGCCTGGACTCCAGACAGGGAATATGGCTACACCTTC,CAWTPDREYGYTF
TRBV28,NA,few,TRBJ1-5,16,TGTGCCAGCAGTTTCTCACGAGGGGGACGATATCAGCCCCAGCATTTT,CASSFSRGGRYQPQHF
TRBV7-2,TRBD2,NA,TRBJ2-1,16,TGTGCCAGCAGCTTACGGGGGACTACCTCCTACAATGAGCAGTTCTTC,CASSLRGTTSYNEQFF
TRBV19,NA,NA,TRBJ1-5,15,TGTGCCAGTAGTCGGACAGCAGTGGGCAATCAGCCCCAGCATTTT,CASSRTAVGNQPQHF